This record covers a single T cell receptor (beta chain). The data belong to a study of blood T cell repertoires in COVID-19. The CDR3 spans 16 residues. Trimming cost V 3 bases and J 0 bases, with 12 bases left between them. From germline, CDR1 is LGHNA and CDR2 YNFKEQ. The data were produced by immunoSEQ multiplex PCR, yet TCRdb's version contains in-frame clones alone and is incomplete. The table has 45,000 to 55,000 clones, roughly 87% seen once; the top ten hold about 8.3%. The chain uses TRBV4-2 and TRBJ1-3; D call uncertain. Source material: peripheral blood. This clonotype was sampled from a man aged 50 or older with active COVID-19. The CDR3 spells CASSQPLASSGNTIYF. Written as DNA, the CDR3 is TGTGCCAGCAGCCAGCCCCTAGCGAGCTCTGGAAACACCATATATTTT.